This T cell receptor beta chain was found in a study of T cell changes during pregnancy in multiple sclerosis. TCRdb's table, derived via immunoSEQ multiplex PCR, lists solely in-frame clones and lacks some. The sample records around 54,000 clones, around nine tenths being singletons. The ends were cut back, 5 bases at V and 15 bases at J, with 17 bases in the middle. In germline, CDR1 is PRHDT, CDR2 FYEKMQ (reference sequence). The length of the CDR3 is 12 residues. V and J are TRBV13 and TRBJ2-1, with a possible D match to TRBD2 (7 bases). Here the sequenced sample was CD4+ T cells from peripheral blood mononuclear cells, taken after pregnancy. The receptor comes from a female donor in good health, enrolled as a control in a pregnancy study. CDR3 sequence: CASSIGQREGFF. CDR3 nucleotides: TGTGCCAGCAGCATCGGACAGAGGGAGGGGTTCTTC.